Each of the 11 T cell receptor beta chains below was sequenced from the same sample in a study of vaccination and CD4 T cells after COVID-19 (dated by TCRdb to the early 2020s). The library was built by means of PCR. The data were produced on an Illumina iSeq 100. DNA from cultured CD4+ T cells underwent TCR sequencing with the Oncomine TCR Beta short-read assay at the Johns Hopkins FTIC core. In-frame beta chains were kept once TCRdb had trimmed the public reads at Q25 with fastp and called clones with MiXCR. Here each entry gathers all rows of one CDR3 protein and keeps the most common genes and DNA. The sample table lists about 16,000 distinct CDR3 sequences, approximately 50% of them with a count of one. The top ten clones comprise about 16% of the sample. Antigens of these TCRs are unknown. Explained via the paper, the time point label denotes: late sampling 161 to 241 days after vaccination in a few convalescent patients. This specimen's treatment or condition label, per the study, means: roughly ten-day PBMC culture with coronavirus spike peptide pools or control peptides (ViraFEST assay).

The sequenced sample was CD4+ T cells from blood, cultured in vitro, obtained about 7 months after SARS-CoV-2 vaccination. These receptors came from a human donor who had recovered from COVID-19.

This chain joins TRBV24-1 and TRBJ1-2; no firm D call. CDR3 length: 16 residues. Germline V gives CDR1 KGHDR, CDR2 SFDVKD. V shed 3 bases and J shed 0 bases, with 13 bases lying between them. Here the CDR3 reads CATSDPRREANYGYTF. The CDR3 bases are TGTGCCACCAGTGATCCAAGGAGGGAAGCTAACTATGGCTACACCTTC.

This rearrangement joins TRBV7-9 to TRBJ1-6; TRBD1 is a possible D gene (6 bases). With 5 bases removed from V and 6 bases from J, the gap between germline ends came to 14 bases. The CDR3 contains 15 residues. The germline CDR1 and CDR2 sequences are SEHNR and FQNEAQ (reference sequence). The CDR3 loop is CASSQQGKPNSPLHF. CDR3 nucleotide sequence: TGTGCCAGCAGCCAGCAGGGGAAACCTAATTCACCCCTCCACTTT.

The chain recombines TRBV2 with TRBJ1-2; 8 bases fit TRBD1. The junction had 3 bases not matched to a gene; V was cut back by 5 bases and J by 4 bases. Germline V gene data show CDR1 as SNHLY and CDR2 as FYNNEI. The CDR3 spans 13 residues. CDR3 nucleotides: TGTGCCAGCAGTAGCGGACAGGGCTATGGCTACACCTTC. Protein sequence: CASSSGQGYGYTF.

The V call is TRBV4-1, the J call TRBJ1-5; the D gene is possibly TRBD1 (5 bases). Per the germline V gene, CDR1 is MGHRA and CDR2 is YSYEKL. The CDR3 covers 17 residues. V lost 1 base, J lost 3 bases, and 16 bases lay in between. The CDR3 spells CASSQAGGAILNQPQHF. Written as DNA, the CDR3 is TGCGCCAGCAGCCAAGCAGGAGGGGCGATCCTCAATCAGCCCCAGCATTTT.

This chain uses TRBV15 with TRBJ2-7; D might be TRBD2 (5 bases). This CDR3 contains 14 residues. Trimming took off 0 bases at V and 2 bases at J, with 8 bases between the two ends. CDR1 and CDR2 (germline): LNHNV, YYDKDF (reference sequence). CDR3 DNA sequence: TGTGCCACCAGCAGAGAAGGGAGCGCCTACGAGCAGTACTTC. Its protein product is CATSREGSAYEQYF.

Only one count was recorded for this clonotype. The gene calls are TRBV4-1 and TRBJ2-3; no reliable D call. V lost 4 bases, J lost 0 bases, and 14 bases lay in between. The CDR3 is 16 amino acids. CDR1 MGHRA and CDR2 YSYEKL come from the germline V gene. CDR3 DNA sequence: TGCGCCAGCAGCCCGCTAAACCTCATAAGCACAGATACGCAGTATTTT. Its translation: CASSPLNLISTDTQYF.

This clonotype was detected a few times. This chain uses TRBV7-2 with TRBJ2-7; TRBD1 is a possible D gene (6 bases). Trimming took off 2 bases at V and 3 bases at J, with 11 bases between the two ends. Per germline, CDR1 SGHTA and CDR2 FQGNSA. This CDR3 has 14 residues. The CDR3 protein is CASSLTRDNYEQYF. CDR3 DNA sequence: TGTGCCAGCAGCTTAACCCGGGACAACTACGAGCAGTACTTC.

The rearrangement links TRBV19 to TRBJ1-2; D is undetermined. CDR1 is LNHDA and CDR2 is SQIVND in the germline V gene (reference sequence). Between the trimmed V and J ends, which lost 6 bases and 8 bases, there was a span of 22 bases. The CDR3 has 15 residues. The CDR3 nucleotides read TGTGCCAGTAGCCCTTCAAGAGCCAGGCTGGGGGGCTACACCTTC. It translates to CASSPSRARLGGYTF.

J is TRBJ2-1 and V is TRBV6-2 or TRBV6-3, with D tentatively TRBD1 (6 bases). The CDR3 spans 14 residues. Trimming removed 2 bases from V and 6 bases from J, with 11 bases in between. In germline, CDR1 is MNHEY, CDR2 SVGEGT. CDR3 DNA sequence: TGTGCCAGCAGTTACATTGGGACACTCAATGAGCAGTTCTTC. Its translation is CASSYIGTLNEQFF.

This clonotype showed up just a few times. The chain is built from TRBV15 and TRBJ2-7; TRBD1 or TRBD2 may be the D gene (5 bases each). V was trimmed by 2 bases and J by 3 bases, leaving 11 bases between them. In germline, CDR1 is LNHNV, CDR2 YYDKDF (reference sequence). The CDR3 totals 14 residues. The CDR3 here is CATSRNRDGYEQYF. The DNA for the CDR3 is TGTGCCACCAGCAGAAACCGGGACGGCTACGAGCAGTACTTC.

This clonotype has a handful of counts. The CDR3 is CSARDGQNSYNSPLHF. The CDR3 DNA is TGCAGTGCTAGAGATGGGCAGAACTCCTATAATTCACCCCTCCACTTT. V gene TRBV20-1 combines with J gene TRBJ1-6; D ambiguous. Trimming removed 0 bases at V and 0 bases at J, with 9 bases between. The CDR3 contains 16 residues. Germline assignment: CDR1 DFQATT and CDR2 SNEGSKA (reference sequence).